The 30 T cell receptor beta chains below all came from one sample that was sequenced in a study of T-cell reconstitution after alpha-beta-depleted transplantation in children. TCRbeta library preparation incorporated unique molecular identifiers. MiXCR, applied by TCRdb to the PCR reads, yields one record per CDR3 protein. In the table there are 600,000 to 800,000 distinct CDR3 sequences, 10% to 15% of which are singletons. The sample here was PBMCs, taken before TCRalphabeta/CD19-depleted stem cell transplant. These receptors originate from a girl between 2 and 10 years old with congenital amegakaryocytic thrombocytopenia, due to receive a stem cell transplant.

This clonotype was counted at least ten times. The chain recombines TRBV20-1 with TRBJ2-2, with D possibly matching TRBD2 (6 bases). CDR1 is DFQATT and CDR2 is SNEGSKA in the germline V gene (reference sequence). The CDR3 is 15 amino acids. The ends were cut back, 0 bases at V and 6 bases at J, with 14 bases in the middle. The CDR3 DNA reads TGCAGTGCTAGAGATTCCGGGAGAACCGCCGGGGAGCTGTTTTTT. This gives the protein CSARDSGRTAGELFF.

This clonotype has at least ten counts. This chain links TRBV6-5 with TRBJ2-1; maybe TRBD2 (5 bases). The germline V and J ends were trimmed by 2 bases and 0 bases, with 8 bases remaining between them. The CDR3 length is 15 residues. Germline-derived CDR1 and CDR2 are MNHEY and SVGAGI. The CDR3 sequence is CASSYRRFSYNEQFF. The DNA for the CDR3 is TGTGCCAGCAGTTACCGGAGGTTCTCCTACAATGAGCAGTTCTTC.

This chain links TRBV20-1 with TRBJ2-7; 8 bases align to TRBD2. The J segment lost 5 bases and the V segment lost 3 bases, leaving 9 bases of the junction unmatched. The CDR3 totals 14 residues. Germline CDR1 and CDR2: DFQATT and SNEGSKA (reference sequence). In DNA, the CDR3 is TGCAGTGCTAGGATCGACGCGGGAGGCCACGAGCAGTACTTC. Its translation: CSARIDAGGHEQYF.

This clonotype has only a few counts. The rearrangement uses TRBV25-1 and TRBJ2-2; 11 bases map to TRBD2. Germline-derived CDR1 and CDR2 are MGHDK and SYGVNS. The J segment lost 5 bases and the V segment lost 5 bases, leaving 7 bases of the junction unmatched. The CDR3 loop spans 16 amino acids. This CDR3 reads CASSIAGGLLTGELFF. CDR3 DNA sequence: TGTGCCAGCAGTATAGCGGGAGGGCTACTAACCGGGGAGCTGTTTTTT.

The chain couples TRBV7-2 to TRBJ2-7; a weak D match, TRBD1 (5 bases). The CDR3 spans 16 residues. V dropped 2 bases and J dropped 4 bases, with 18 bases sitting between them. CDR1 is SGHTA, CDR2 FQGNSA, per germline. The CDR3 bases are TGTGCCAGCAGCTTAATCCAGGGCCTATCTGGATACGAGCAGTACTTC. It is translated as CASSLIQGLSGYEQYF.

The chain recombines TRBV5-4 with TRBJ1-2; a weak D match, TRBD1 (6 bases). V dropped 4 bases and J dropped 4 bases, with 14 bases sitting between them. CDR3 length: 14 amino acids. The germline gives CDR1 SGHNT, CDR2 YYREEE (reference sequence). The CDR3 sequence is CASSPWTESYGYTF. The CDR3 bases are TGTGCCAGCAGCCCATGGACAGAATCCTATGGCTACACCTTC.

There are a few counts of this clonotype. The chain joins TRBV4-1 to TRBJ2-2, with unresolved D. The V gene lost 1 base and the J gene lost 2 bases, with 8 bases spanning the gap. Looked up from germline, CDR1 is MGHRA and CDR2 is YSYEKL. This CDR3 region has 15 residues. The CDR3 DNA reads TGCGCCAGCAGCCAAGTTTGGAGAAACACCGGGGAGCTGTTTTTT. It specifies CASSQVWRNTGELFF.

This clonotype was seen a handful of times. This chain links TRBV7-9 with TRBJ1-1; unclear D gene. V lost 0 bases to trimming and J lost 4 bases, with 12 bases between them. Germline V gene lookup returns CDR1 SEHNR and CDR2 FQNEAQ (reference sequence). The CDR3 loop spans 15 amino acids. CDR3 region: CASSLAPQRATEAFF. The CDR3 nucleotides read TGTGCCAGCAGCTTAGCGCCCCAGAGGGCCACTGAAGCTTTCTTT.

This clonotype was recorded many times. V gene TRBV14 combines with J gene TRBJ2-3; D is ambiguous. V was trimmed by 1 base and J by 1 base, leaving 9 bases between them. The length of the CDR3 is 15 residues. CDR1 is SGHDN, CDR2 FVKESK, per germline. In DNA, the CDR3 is TGTGCCAGCAGCCAAGTGGTCCAAGGCACAGATACGCAGTATTTT. Residues: CASSQVVQGTDTQYF.

This clonotype has a handful of counts. V is TRBV6-1 and J is TRBJ2-5, with D unresolved. In germline, CDR1 is MNHNS, CDR2 SASEGT. The CDR3 has 17 amino acids. The germline V and J ends were trimmed by 7 bases and 1 base, with 22 bases remaining between them. The CDR3 DNA is TGTGCCAGCACCCCGAATTTCGCGATGGAGCGCCAAGAGACCCAGTACTTC. Its protein is CASTPNFAMERQETQYF.

This clonotype was observed at least ten times. The chain joins TRBV10-3 to TRBJ2-7; D is ambiguous. Germline lookup yields CDR1 ENHRY and CDR2 SYGVKD. Trimming pared 3 bases from V and 0 bases from J, leaving 3 bases between. The CDR3 runs to 12 residues. For the CDR3, the DNA is TGTGCCATCAGTGAATACTCCTACGAGCAGTACTTC. It encodes CAISEYSYEQYF.

This clonotype was counted between two and nine times. The gene calls are TRBV11-2 and TRBJ2-7; no clear D gene. The germline gives CDR1 SGHAT, CDR2 FQNNGV. Trimming took off 11 bases at V and 5 bases at J, with 13 bases between the two ends. The CDR3 length is 11 residues. CDR3 sequence: CAGLGWHEQYF. Here the CDR3 DNA reads TGTGCCGGGTTAGGGTGGCACGAGCAGTACTTC.

In regard to this clonotype: This may be a read error, as it is one base from a much larger clone. The conserved final phenylalanine or tryptophan is absent from the CDR3, which likely points to a read error. The chain uses TRBV5-1 and TRBJ2-2, with 8 bases fitting TRBD1. CDR1 SGHRS and CDR2 YFSETQ come from the germline V gene. The CDR3 has 13 residues. Germline trimming cut 7 bases from V and 1 base from J; bases unmatched to any gene: 0. CDR3 coding DNA: TGCGCCAGCGGACAGGGGAACACCGGGGAGCTGTTTTCT. It translates to CASGQGNTGELFS.

This clonotype was counted many times. This chain uses TRBV29-1 with TRBJ2-7; D gene unclear. The CDR3 totals 12 residues. Germline CDR1 and CDR2: SQVTM and ANQGSEA. Between the trimmed V and J ends, which lost 3 bases and 3 bases, there was a span of 9 bases. The CDR3 spells CSVDDGNYEQYF. The DNA of the CDR3 is TGCAGCGTTGATGACGGAAACTACGAGCAGTACTTC.

The gene calls are TRBV28 and TRBJ1-2; possibly TRBD1 for D (5 bases). CDR1 MDHEN and CDR2 SYDVKM come from the germline V gene. The CDR3 length is 14 residues. Trimming pared 5 bases from V and 8 bases from J, leaving 18 bases between. The CDR3 DNA reads as TGTGCCAGCAGTCCCACACGGGGGGACTGGGGCTACACCTTC. Its protein is CASSPTRGDWGYTF.

This clonotype has just a few counts. The chain couples TRBV5-6 to TRBJ1-4; 7 positions match TRBD1. This CDR3 spans 16 amino acids. The trim removed 1 base at V and 8 bases at J, leaving 11 bases unmatched. CDR1 and CDR2 (germline): SGHDT, YYEEEE. In DNA, the CDR3 is TGTGCCAGCAGCTTGCGGACACAGGGGCTAGGAGAAAAACTGTTTTTT. Translating it yields CASSLRTQGLGEKLFF.

This chain links TRBV20-1 with TRBJ1-2; D remains ambiguous. Germline CDR1 DFQATT, CDR2 SNEGSKA (reference sequence). V was pared by 0 bases and J by 6 bases, with 20 bases between. CDR3 length: 16 amino acids. The CDR3 loop is CSARDSTYGPFDGYTF. CDR3 sequence (DNA): TGCAGTGCTAGAGATTCTACTTACGGCCCCTTCGATGGCTACACCTTC.

This sequence joins TRBV20-1 and TRBJ2-5, with 7 bases fitting TRBD2. The CDR3 is made up of 13 amino acids. The V segment lost 3 bases and the J segment 2 bases; nucleotides outside the gene matches: 3. CDR1 DFQATT and CDR2 SNEGSKA come from the germline V gene (reference sequence). CDR3 nucleotide sequence: TGCAGTGCTAGTGGGGACTATCAAGAGACCCAGTACTTC. Protein product: CSASGDYQETQYF.

V usage is TRBV12-3 or TRBV12-4 and J usage is TRBJ1-4; perhaps TRBD1 as D (6 bases). The CDR3 consists of 15 residues. The germline V and J ends were trimmed by 4 bases and 8 bases, with 17 bases remaining between them. CDR3 in amino acids: CASSSRDNRREKLFF. CDR3 DNA sequence: TGTGCCAGCAGTTCTCGGGACAACCGGCGGGAAAAACTGTTTTTT.

Many counts were recorded for this clonotype. The rearrangement links TRBV27 to TRBJ2-1; 7 nucleotides align to TRBD1. Germline V gene sequence: CDR1 MNHEY, CDR2 SMNVEV (reference sequence). Losses at the gene ends were 5 bases for V and 8 bases for J; bases not matched to a gene: 6. This CDR3 has 13 amino acids. The CDR3 protein is CASSLTGVHEQFF. Here the CDR3 DNA reads TGTGCCAGCAGTCTCACAGGGGTCCATGAGCAGTTCTTC.

The chain uses TRBV14 and TRBJ2-2; 9 bases agree with TRBD2. Germline V gene sequence: CDR1 SGHDN, CDR2 FVKESK. CDR3 length: 17 amino acids. The trim removed 4 bases at V and 3 bases at J, leaving 9 bases unmatched. CDR3 in DNA: TGTGCCAGCAGCCCAGTTCGACTAGCGGCCTACACCGGGGAGCTGTTTTTT. Protein sequence: CASSPVRLAAYTGELFF.

This clonotype was observed many times. V usage is TRBV5-1 and J usage is TRBJ1-2; D gene uncertain. The CDR3 runs to 14 residues. V was shortened by 4 bases and J by 2 bases, with 12 bases between the two germline ends. Germline CDR1 and CDR2: SGHRS and YFSETQ. Here the CDR3 reads CASSDDTANYGYTF. CDR3 DNA: TGCGCCAGCAGCGACGACACCGCGAACTATGGCTACACCTTC.

This clonotype was picked up many times. The rearrangement links TRBV5-5 to TRBJ2-1; D gene uncertain. CDR1 and CDR2 from the germline V gene are SGHKS and YYEKEE (reference sequence). V lost 3 bases and J 2 bases, leaving 3 bases between the germline ends. The CDR3 sequence is 12 residues long. DNA of the CDR3: TGTGCCAGCAGCTGGACCTACAATGAGCAGTTCTTC. This encodes CASSWTYNEQFF.

The chain couples TRBV7-8 to TRBJ2-7; possibly TRBD2 for D (6 bases). Germline CDR1 SGHVS, CDR2 FQNEAQ. V shed 3 bases and J shed 4 bases, with 13 bases lying between them. The CDR3 is 14 residues long. Here the CDR3 DNA reads TGTGCCAGCAGCTTTAACGGGGGAGGATACGAGCAGTACTTC. Its protein is CASSFNGGGYEQYF.

The V and J genes are TRBV7-7 and TRBJ1-1, with 8 bases lining up with TRBD1. The CDR3 totals 15 residues. In germline, CDR1 is SSHAT, CDR2 FNYEAQ (reference sequence). V was clipped by 3 bases and J by 4 bases; unmatched bases: 7. This CDR3 is CASSFDGQGSTEAFF. The CDR3 region has the DNA TGTGCCAGCAGCTTCGACGGACAGGGAAGCACTGAAGCTTTCTTT.

The sample holds many counts of this clonotype. The V call is TRBV27, the J call TRBJ2-7, with 9 nucleotides matching TRBD2. The CDR3 contains 14 residues. V gave up 4 bases and J gave up 4 bases; unmatched junction bases: 5. CDR1 and CDR2 from the germline V gene are MNHEY and SMNVEV (reference sequence). The CDR3 loop is CASSSVAGAYEQYF. CDR3 bases: TGTGCCAGCAGTTCGGTAGCGGGGGCTTACGAGCAGTACTTC.

This clonotype was seen ten or more times. The rearrangement links TRBV9 to TRBJ2-1, with D unresolved. Germline lookup yields CDR1 SGDLS and CDR2 YYNGEE. The CDR3 contains 13 residues. Trimming shortened V by 0 bases and J by 10 bases, and 11 bases separated the two germline ends. The CDR3 protein is CASSVAHPGEQFF. In nucleotides, the CDR3 is TGTGCCAGCAGCGTAGCTCACCCCGGAGAGCAGTTCTTC.

The chain joins TRBV4-2 to TRBJ2-3; 10 bases align to TRBD2. The CDR3 totals 18 residues. Unmatched junction bases numbered 7, after V lost 0 bases and J lost 1 base. Germline loops: CDR1 LGHNA, CDR2 YNFKEQ. The CDR3 here is CASSQERSGTSGTDTQYF. The CDR3 region has the DNA TGTGCCAGCAGCCAAGAGAGATCCGGGACTAGCGGCACAGATACGCAGTATTTT.

This clonotype was detected ten times or more. The chain links TRBV5-1 to TRBJ2-4; D not resolved. CDR3 length: 14 amino acids. Germline V lookup: CDR1 SGHRS, CDR2 YFSETQ. Trimming stripped 4 bases from V and 0 bases from J, with 8 bases between. The CDR3 loop reads CASSPTTAKNIQYF. The CDR3 nucleotides are TGCGCCAGCAGCCCAACAACAGCCAAAAACATTCAGTACTTC.

This clonotype has at least ten counts. The chain joins TRBV7-9 to TRBJ2-1, with D maybe TRBD1 (6 bases). CDR1 and CDR2 (germline): SEHNR, FQNEAQ (reference sequence). Deletions cut 1 base from V and 12 bases from J, with 16 bases between. The CDR3 has 14 residues. The CDR3, as DNA: TGTGCCAGCAGCTTAGGGGACAACGGCTTGAGGCAGTTCTTC. This encodes CASSLGDNGLRQFF.